These T cell receptor beta chains were read from a single sample in a study of PD-1 blockade in classical Hodgkin lymphoma. The repertoire was sequenced with immunoSEQ multiplex PCR; TCRdb's copy has only in-frame clones and lacks some. The sample yields about 98,000 clones, over 85% seen once. The sequencing used peripheral blood mononuclear cells (PBMCs), collected at baseline. The receptor source for this set is a human donor with classical Hodgkin lymphoma. CDR3s include the opening cysteine and the closing phenylalanine or tryptophan. For some rows the clone size is stated as once, few or many, or as a class when expanded; others skip it.

>TRBV6-5|once|TRBJ1-1
CASRDLGQERRKAFF
>TRBV19|-|TRBJ2-4
CASNKDRDGGNIQYF
>TRBV27|-|TRBJ1-4
CASSFLTGEKLFF
>TRBV5-1|-|TRBJ1-4
CASSLSPTGINNEKLFF
>TRBV30|-|TRBJ2-3
CAWSGGRAGDTQYF
>TRBV7-9|-|TRBJ1-2
CASTLGPGGYTF
>TRBV30|-|TRBJ1-3
CAWENPADTIYF
>TRBV28|-|TRBJ2-7
CASSFLETGPYEQYF
>TRBV21-1|once|TRBJ2-7
CASSKACRTVLHEQYF
>TRBV25-1|-|TRBJ1-5
CASSWTGRNQPQHF
>TRBV18|-|TRBJ1-5
CASSRGQGAFGNQPQHF
>TRBV5-1|-|TRBJ1-5
CASSLEGAHQPQHF
>TRBV5-6|-|TRBJ2-6
CASSYGFSGANVLTF
>TRBV5-4|few|TRBJ1-3
CASSLELGRGNTIYF
>TRBV19|-|TRBJ2-7
CASSIAPPPVYEQYF
>TRBV13|-|TRBJ2-4
CASSFEKNIQYF
>TRBV5-5|-|TRBJ2-5
CASKPGPQETQYF
>TRBV2|-|TRBJ2-2
CASSDSARGSGELFF
>TRBV4-1|-|TRBJ2-2
CASSQASGRANTGELFF
>TRBV15|-|TRBJ2-5
CATSRDRIQGALKYETQYF
>TRBV7-2|-|TRBJ2-5
CASSSRRAGLGETQYF
>TRBV11-2|-|TRBJ1-1
CASSLGTANTEAFF
>TRBV9|-|TRBJ1-5
CASSGYGTGQPQHF
>TRBV4-2|-|TRBJ2-7
CASSLGREAEQYF
>TRBV7-9|-|TRBJ2-3
CASSLATGGPGTQYF
>TRBV28|-|TRBJ2-1
CASSFPSGRAYNEQFF
>TRBV7-9|-|TRBJ1-1
CASSLSYRLNTEAFF
>TRBV15|-|TRBJ2-5
CATARDTRETQYF
>TRBV9|-|TRBJ2-7
CASSVGGQGEYEQYF
>TRBV30|-|TRBJ1-5
CAWSDQGSEQPQHF
>TRBV10-2|-|TRBJ2-3
CASSEGLLVGTDTQYF
>TRBV5-1|-|TRBJ2-7
CASSSPLLTGSYEQYF
>TRBV6-6|-|TRBJ1-3
CASRHRASGNTIYF
>TRBV19|-|TRBJ1-2
CASRPTGGVDGYTF
>TRBV14|-|TRBJ2-1
CASSQDPSGSYNEQFF
>TRBV6-5|-|TRBJ2-2
CASSYSIGGELFF
>TRBV27|few|TRBJ2-2
CASSPQGSSPGELFF
>TRBV5-1|-|TRBJ2-5
CASSPQLAGEETQYF
>TRBV4-2|-|TRBJ2-1
CASSQGETGSVEFF
>TRBV5-1|-|TRBJ2-4
CASSSLAENIQYF
>TRBV6-5|-|TRBJ1-5
CASSGRQGVNQPQHF
>TRBV11-2|-|TRBJ2-4
CASSDSVIQYF
>TRBV6-5|-|TRBJ2-5
CASSYQTGSQETQYF
>TRBV6-5|-|TRBJ1-1
CASSYHGQVGNTEAFF
>TRBV6-1|-|TRBJ1-4
CASSPGQGGEKLFF
>TRBV14|-|TRBJ2-7
CASSQGAREGSYEQYF
>TRBV6-4|-|TRBJ1-2
CASSAGGSYGYTF
>TRBV30|once|TRBJ2-1
CAWSVYGIHNEQFF
>TRBV6-1|-|TRBJ2-1
CASSEAELEQFF
>TRBV28|-|TRBJ2-5
CASSLSRAGGEETQYF
>TRBV13|-|TRBJ2-1
CASSSTSEFHNEQFF
>TRBV27|-|TRBJ1-2
CASSVKGWNYGYTF
>TRBV28|-|TRBJ1-2
CASSAPGAGYGYTF
>TRBV7-2|-|TRBJ1-4
CASSVLGTHNEKLFF
>TRBV5-8|once|TRBJ1-1
CASILEAGGTEAFF